The 26 T cell receptor beta chains reported below all come from one sample, sequenced in a study of neurological immune-mediated disorders. TCRdb called the 5' RACE reads again in MiXCR, with one record for every CDR3 protein. The data contain approximately 80,000 distinct CDR3 sequences, about 4.3% of them singletons. The time point: longitudinal time-point 3. Sequencing input: PBMCs. These receptors all stem from a woman aged 60 to 75 with multiple sclerosis.

This clonotype has ten or more counts. The chain couples TRBV20-1 to TRBJ1-5; perhaps TRBD1 as D (5 bases). V lost 3 bases to trimming and J lost 0 bases, with 18 bases between them. Germline loops: CDR1 DFQATT, CDR2 SNEGSKA (reference sequence). The CDR3 runs to 17 residues. The CDR3 loop is CSASRGVNHLSNQPQHF. The CDR3 DNA sequence: TGCAGTGCTAGTCGGGGGGTAAACCATCTTAGCAATCAGCCCCAGCATTTT.

The table lists this clonotype with many counts. The chain uses TRBV7-2 and TRBJ2-7; 7 bases match TRBD1. Germline V gene sequence: CDR1 SGHTA, CDR2 FQGNSA. V lost 5 bases to trimming and J lost 2 bases; unmatched junction nucleotides: 9. The CDR3 has 15 residues. CDR3 amino acids: CASSGSGTETYEQYF. The CDR3 DNA reads TGTGCCAGCAGCGGATCCGGGACAGAGACCTACGAGCAGTACTTC.

This clonotype was seen ten or more times. This chain uses TRBV25-1 with TRBJ1-2, with D uncertain. Trimming took off 3 bases at V and 2 bases at J, with 7 bases between the two ends. The germline V gene has CDR1 MGHDK and CDR2 SYGVNS. The CDR3 covers 13 residues. The CDR3 reads CASSDAVNYGYTF. CDR3 bases: TGTGCCAGCAGTGACGCGGTGAACTATGGCTACACCTTC.

This clonotype was observed at least ten times. The V and J genes are TRBV5-1 and TRBJ2-1; a weak D match, TRBD2 (5 bases). The CDR3 is 13 residues long. Germline V CDR1 and CDR2: SGHRS, YFSETQ. Trimming removed 6 bases from V and 7 bases from J, with 14 bases in between. CDR3 residues: CASKSGRRNEQFF. CDR3 nucleotides: TGCGCCAGCAAATCGGGCAGGAGGAATGAGCAGTTCTTC.

This clonotype was seen many times. The CDR3 protein is CASSLGQGRYEQYF. The CDR3 DNA reads as TGTGCCAGCAGCTTGGGGCAGGGGCGATACGAGCAGTACTTC. V usage is TRBV5-5 and J usage is TRBJ2-7; the D gene is possibly TRBD1 (6 bases). V shed 0 bases and J shed 4 bases, with 11 bases lying between them. This CDR3 is built from 14 residues. Per the germline V gene, CDR1 is SGHKS and CDR2 is YYEKEE (reference sequence).

There are many counts of this clonotype. CDR3 coding DNA: TGTGCCAGCAGTTGGGGGGTCCTTCTAGGGACCCAGTACTTC. Its protein is CASSWGVLLGTQYF. The rearrangement uses TRBV28 and TRBJ2-5, with D tentatively TRBD2 (6 bases). Trimming removed 4 bases from V and 7 bases from J, with 16 bases in between. The CDR3 is 14 residues long. Germline assignment: CDR1 MDHEN and CDR2 SYDVKM.

This clonotype was found many times. The chain couples TRBV12-3 or TRBV12-4 to TRBJ2-1; D gene uncertain. V gave up 6 bases and J gave up 6 bases, with 12 bases separating them. CDR3 length: 13 amino acids. This chain's CDR3 is CASSQDRPNEQFF. DNA of the CDR3: TGTGCCAGCAGCCAGGACCGCCCCAATGAGCAGTTCTTC.

This clonotype has at least ten counts. V gene TRBV6-6 combines with J gene TRBJ1-3; D not resolved. The germline gives CDR1 MNHNY, CDR2 SVGAGI (reference sequence). The V gene lost 4 bases and the J gene lost 2 bases, with 12 bases spanning the gap. The CDR3 is made up of 15 amino acids. CDR3 loop: CASSFPVGTGNTIYF. Here the CDR3 DNA reads TGTGCCAGCAGTTTTCCCGTGGGTACTGGAAACACCATATATTTT.

The rearrangement links TRBV10-3 to TRBJ2-3; 7 nucleotides agree with TRBD2. Germline CDR1 ENHRY, CDR2 SYGVKD. The CDR3 totals 14 residues. Unmatched junction bases numbered 5, after V lost 4 bases and J lost 4 bases. In DNA, the CDR3 is TGTGCCATCAGTGTGGGGGGGGATGCAGATACGCAGTATTTT. It specifies CAISVGGDADTQYF.

This clonotype appeared many times. The chain joins TRBV7-9 to TRBJ1-5; TRBD1 aligns across 8 bases. The CDR3 runs 16 residues. The J segment lost 2 bases and the V segment lost 5 bases, leaving 8 bases of the junction unmatched. Germline V lookup: CDR1 SEHNR, CDR2 FQNEAQ (reference sequence). The CDR3 here is CASSLEDRDGNQPQHF. DNA for the CDR3: TGTGCCAGCAGCCTGGAGGACAGGGACGGCAATCAGCCCCAGCATTTT.

This clonotype has at least ten counts. V gene TRBV12-3 or TRBV12-4 combines with J gene TRBJ1-2, with no clear D. The ends were cut back, 3 bases at V and 4 bases at J, with 12 bases in the middle. There are 14 residues in the CDR3. The CDR3 bases are TGTGCCAGCAGTTTTCTTGGAGAGGGCTATGGCTACACCTTC. It encodes CASSFLGEGYGYTF.

This clonotype was seen ten or more times. The chain recombines TRBV28 with TRBJ2-7; D is possibly TRBD1 (6 bases). Germline lookup yields CDR1 MDHEN and CDR2 SYDVKM. Trimming removed 4 bases from V and 3 bases from J, with 13 bases in between. This CDR3 is 14 amino acids long. The CDR3 here is CASSYDRDNYEQYF. The DNA of the CDR3 is TGTGCCAGCAGTTACGACCGGGACAACTACGAGCAGTACTTC.

This clonotype has ten or more counts. The genes are TRBV5-1 and TRBJ1-1; no definite D call. Deletions cut 0 bases from V and 8 bases from J, with 8 bases between. Germline CDR1 reads SGHRS; CDR2 reads YFSETQ. This CDR3 spans 12 amino acids. Here the CDR3 reads CASSLEGVEAFF. The DNA for the CDR3 is TGCGCCAGCAGCTTGGAGGGCGTAGAAGCTTTCTTT.

This clonotype was observed at least ten times. The genes are TRBV7-2 and TRBJ2-2, with a weak D call TRBD1 (6 bases). The CDR3 has 15 residues. V was trimmed by 3 bases and J by 3 bases, leaving 11 bases between them. Germline V gives CDR1 SGHTA, CDR2 FQGNSA. The CDR3 sequence is CASSLNRADTGELFF. CDR3 nucleotides: TGTGCCAGCAGCTTGAACAGGGCGGACACCGGGGAGCTGTTTTTT.

This clonotype has a count of ten or more. The chain combines TRBV5-1 with TRBJ1-2, with 9 bases matching TRBD1. J lost 8 bases, V lost 1 base, and 9 bases had no gene match. The CDR3 spans 15 residues. Germline V gene data show CDR1 as SGHRS and CDR2 as YFSETQ. This CDR3 is CASSLRTDRGSGYTF. DNA for the CDR3: TGCGCCAGCAGCTTGAGGACTGACAGGGGGAGCGGCTACACCTTC.

Ten or more counts support this clonotype. The chain combines TRBV7-8 with TRBJ2-3; 7 positions match TRBD1. V trimming: 5 bases; J trimming: 1 base; junction bases outside the gene matches: 6. Germline V CDR1 and CDR2: SGHVS, FQNEAQ. The CDR3 sequence is 15 residues long. CDR3 coding DNA: TGTGCCAGCAGCCGTACAGGGGCCCGCACAGATACGCAGTATTTT. This codes for CASSRTGARTDTQYF.

This clonotype was detected ten times or more. V is TRBV20-1 and J is TRBJ1-4, with 9 bases fitting TRBD1. J lost 9 bases, V lost 5 bases, and 7 bases had no gene match. The CDR3 runs to 13 residues. Germline CDR1 and CDR2: DFQATT and SNEGSKA (reference sequence). In nucleotides, the CDR3 is TGCAGTGCTGGGACAGGGACGGACCAAAAACTGTTTTTT. It yields the protein CSAGTGTDQKLFF.

In this sample, this clonotype turned up many times. In DNA form, the CDR3 reads TGTGCCAGCAGCTTGTCACAGGGCTTGGATACGCAGTATTTT. Its protein is CASSLSQGLDTQYF. The J gene is TRBJ2-3, the V gene TRBV7-2; TRBD1 is a possible D gene (6 bases). The germline CDR1 and CDR2 sequences are SGHTA and FQGNSA. The CDR3 contains 14 residues. V was trimmed by 3 bases and J by 6 bases, leaving 13 bases between them.

The chain uses TRBV18 and TRBJ2-2; 10 nucleotides match TRBD2. The germline CDR1 and CDR2 sequences are KGHSH and LQKENI. The CDR3 contains 16 residues. The J segment lost 6 bases and the V segment lost 1 base, leaving 5 bases of the junction unmatched. The CDR3 DNA reads as TGTGCCAGCTCACCACGGCTAGCGGGGGAATCCGGGGAGCTGTTTTTT. It yields the protein CASSPRLAGESGELFF.

In its sample, this clonotype was seen many times. The CDR3 nucleotides read TGTGCCAGCTCAAGCGGGGGCGAAGAGACCCAGTACTTC. Encoded protein: CASSSGGEETQYF. The chain links TRBV18 to TRBJ2-5; 8 positions match TRBD2. In germline, CDR1 is KGHSH, CDR2 LQKENI. There are 13 residues in the CDR3. With V trimmed by 5 bases and J by 3 bases, 2 bases remained unmatched. Full variable domain (missing parts from reference TRBV18 and TRBJ2-5): NAGVMQNPRHLVRRRGQEARLRCSPMKGHSHVYWYRQLPEEGLKFMVYLQKENIIDESGMPKERFSAEFPKEGPSILRIQQVVRGDSAAYFCASSSGGEETQYFGPGTRLLVL.

The V call is TRBV29-1, the J call TRBJ2-1; D unresolved. This CDR3 region has 11 residues. From germline, CDR1 is SQVTM and CDR2 ANQGSEA. Trimming took off 6 bases at V and 2 bases at J, with 5 bases between the two ends. The CDR3 spells CSVLTYNEQFF. The CDR3 DNA follows: TGCAGCGTCTTAACCTACAATGAGCAGTTCTTC.

This clonotype has ten or more counts. This chain connects TRBV5-1 to TRBJ2-6, with 11 bases lining up with TRBD1. The CDR3 has 16 amino acids. CDR1 is SGHRS and CDR2 is YFSETQ in the germline V gene. V dropped 9 bases and J dropped 0; count of bases not matched to a gene: 5. CDR3 sequence (DNA): TGCGCCACCAGGGGACAGGGGGTCTCTGGGGCCAACGTCCTGACTTTC. This gives the protein CATRGQGVSGANVLTF.

This clonotype was counted many times. The rearrangement joins TRBV6-6 to TRBJ2-4; 11 nucleotides match TRBD2. Germline-derived CDR1 and CDR2 are MNHNY and SVGAGI (reference sequence). V gave up 6 bases and J gave up 6 bases; unmatched junction bases: 4. The CDR3 totals 14 residues. This chain's CDR3 is CASRSGTSGNIQYF. CDR3 in DNA: TGTGCCAGCAGGTCCGGGACTAGCGGAAACATTCAGTACTTC.

Many counts were recorded for this clonotype. This chain joins TRBV29-1 and TRBJ1-2, with D maybe TRBD1 (5 bases). CDR1 is SQVTM and CDR2 is ANQGSEA in the germline V gene. Trimming took 8 bases from V and 4 from J, leaving 14 bases between them. This CDR3 is built from 12 residues. The CDR3 region is CSHLTDGYGYTF. CDR3 nucleotide sequence: TGCAGCCATCTGACAGATGGCTATGGCTACACCTTC.

This clonotype was counted at least ten times. The V gene is TRBV6-5, the J gene TRBJ1-1, with D unclear. Germline values: CDR1 MNHEY, CDR2 SVGAGI. The CDR3 loop spans 13 amino acids. V shed 5 bases and J shed 5 bases, with 12 bases lying between them. The CDR3: CASSRRPITEAFF. The DNA for the CDR3 is TGTGCCAGCAGTAGGCGACCTATTACTGAAGCTTTCTTT.

This clonotype was recorded at least ten times. The chain joins TRBV27 to TRBJ1-1; a weak D match, TRBD1 (6 bases). V gave up 3 bases and J gave up 7 bases, with 12 bases separating them. Germline values: CDR1 MNHEY, CDR2 SMNVEV (reference sequence). The CDR3 covers 13 residues. The CDR3 DNA sequence: TGTGCCAGCAGTTTCGCGACAGGCCTTGAAGCTTTCTTT. Translated, it gives CASSFATGLEAFF.